The 3 T cell receptor beta chains in this list originate from one sample, sequenced in a study of human T cells and chemical hapten exposure. Via MiXCR, TCRdb re-called the RACE reads, giving one row per CDR3 protein. The table records about 68,000 distinct CDR3 sequences, approximately 11% of them present only once. Time point reported: pre-sensitization, week 0. Treatment defined: therapeutic diphenylcyclopropenone sensitization with weekly scalp DPC. The sample in question was whole blood, obtained in connection with sensitization to the hapten diphenylcyclopropenone (DPC). Receptors originate from a woman aged 50 to 60 with alopecia areata. Some clones in this sample may be carry-over from other donors' samples.

This clonotype showed up many times. This chain connects TRBV6-2 or TRBV6-3 to TRBJ2-1; TRBD2 agrees at 8 bases. The germline CDR1 and CDR2 sequences are MNHEY and SVGEGT. The junction had 9 bases not matched to a gene; V was cut back by 2 bases and J by 0 bases. This CDR3 has 18 residues. CDR3 amino acids: CASSYPTLAGLSYNEQFF. The CDR3 coding sequence is TGTGCCAGCAGTTACCCAACTTTAGCGGGGCTCTCCTACAATGAGCAGTTCTTC.

At least ten counts were recorded for this clonotype. V and J are TRBV7-8 and TRBJ2-5; D remains unclear. Germline CDR1 reads SGHVS; CDR2 reads FQNEAQ. V was shortened by 6 bases and J by 1 base, with 21 bases between the two germline ends. The CDR3 has 17 amino acids. Here the CDR3 reads CASRKGLVRRAQETQYF. CDR3 bases: TGTGCCAGCAGGAAGGGCTTGGTACGGAGAGCCCAAGAGACCCAGTACTTC. Full variable domain (missing parts from reference TRBV7-8 and TRBJ2-5): GAGVSQSPRYKVAKRGQDVALRCDPISGHVSLFWYQQALGQGPEFLTYFQNEAQLDKSGLPSDRFFAERPEGSVSTLKIQRTQQEDSAVYLCASRKGLVRRAQETQYFGPGTRLLVL.

The table lists this clonotype with many counts. V gene TRBV30 combines with J gene TRBJ1-1; 8 nucleotides align to TRBD1. The germline V gene has CDR1 GTSNPN and CDR2 SVGIG (reference sequence). The CDR3 covers 13 residues. After removal of 4 bases from V and 4 bases from J, the junction contained 5 bases not matched to a gene. The CDR3 sequence: CAWTQGASTEAFF. For the CDR3, the DNA is TGTGCCTGGACCCAGGGGGCGAGCACTGAAGCTTTCTTT.